The 26 T cell receptor beta chains given below trace back to one sample, sequenced in a study of chemoradiotherapy in HPV16-positive cancers. Assay used: immunoSEQ multiplex PCR; TCRdb lists only in-frame clones, some missing. The data contain roughly 40,000 clones, around 76% of them singletons. The material was blood, obtained from a patient who underwent chemoradiotherapy. These receptors all stem from a human donor with HPV-associated anogenital cancer.

The chain combines TRBV5-1 with TRBJ2-7; D not certain. This CDR3 spans 13 amino acids. V was pared by 4 bases and J by 2 bases, with 10 bases between. Germline V gene lookup returns CDR1 SGHRS and CDR2 YFSETQ. As DNA, the CDR3 is TGCGCCAGCAGCCTCCATCTCGCCTACGAGCAGTACTTC. It specifies CASSLHLAYEQYF.

The chain uses TRBV6-5 and TRBJ1-1; D not certain. V lost 7 bases to trimming and J lost 4 bases, with 13 bases between them. The CDR3 is 13 amino acids. Germline assignment: CDR1 MNHEY and CDR2 SVGAGI. In nucleotides, the CDR3 is TGTGCCAGCATCGATCCGGGGAGCACTGAAGCTTTCTTT. Translation gives CASIDPGSTEAFF.

There are a few counts of this clone. The rearrangement joins TRBV7-9 to TRBJ2-4; D not resolved. Germline values: CDR1 SEHNR, CDR2 FQNEAQ (reference sequence). Trimming pared 5 bases from V and 0 bases from J, leaving 11 bases between. The CDR3 extends over 15 amino acids. This CDR3 reads CASSPSSLAKNIQYF. The DNA of the CDR3 is TGTGCCAGCAGCCCCTCGTCTCTAGCCAAAAACATTCAGTACTTC. Full variable domain (outside the CDR3, taken from reference TRBV7-9 and TRBJ2-4): DTGVSQNPRHKITKRGQNVTFRCDPISEHNRLYWYRQTLGQGPEFLTYFQNEAQLEKSRLLSDRFSAERPKGSFSTLEIQRTEQGDSAMYLCASSPSSLAKNIQYFGAGTRLSVL.

This clone was seen only once. The V and J genes are TRBV18 and TRBJ1-5; D not certain. Germline V lookup: CDR1 KGHSH, CDR2 LQKENI. The CDR3 runs 14 residues. V gave up 1 base and J gave up 9 bases, with 13 bases separating them. This chain's CDR3 is CASSPQGAGGPQHF. CDR3 nucleotides: TGTGCCAGCTCACCACAGGGTGCCGGCGGGCCCCAGCATTTT. Filled out from reference TRBV18 and TRBJ1-5, the complete variable domain reads NAGVMQNPRHLVRRRGQEARLRCSPMKGHSHVYWYRQLPEEGLKFMVYLQKENIIDESGMPKERFSAEFPKEGPSILRIQQVVRGDSAAYFCASSPQGAGGPQHFGDGTRLSIL.

This clone was recorded only once. The chain is built from TRBV9 and TRBJ1-3; 9 nucleotides match TRBD1. This CDR3 has 15 residues. CDR1 is SGDLS, CDR2 YYNGEE, per germline. J gave up 7 bases and V 0 bases, and 5 bases lay outside the gene matches. The CDR3 DNA reads TGTGCCAGCAGCGTAGGAACAGGGGGCGGGAACACCATATATTTT. This gives the protein CASSVGTGGGNTIYF. The full variable domain, its missing parts supplied by reference TRBV9 and TRBJ1-3, is DSGVTQTPKHLITATGQRVTLRCSPRSGDLSVYWYQQSLDQGLQFLIQYYNGEERAKGNILERFSAQQFPDLHSELNLSSLELGDSALYFCASSVGTGGGNTIYFGEGSWLTVV.

The chain has TRBV5-4 and TRBJ2-1, with a possible D match to TRBD1 (5 bases). V lost 2 bases, J lost 0 bases, and 9 bases lay in between. Germline CDR1 and CDR2: SGHNT and YYREEE (reference sequence). The CDR3 is made up of 15 amino acids. Written as DNA, the CDR3 is TGTGCCAGCAGCTTAGACAGTAGCTCCTACAATGAGCAGTTCTTC. As protein: CASSLDSSSYNEQFF.

In the case of this clone: One end of the junction is discordant with germline, which a read error may explain. CDR3 coding DNA: TGTGCCAGCAGCATACAGGGGGCTAACGAAAAACTGTTTTTT. As protein: CASSIQGANEKLFF. V is TRBV5-8 and J is TRBJ1-4; 9 nucleotides match TRBD1. Germline V gene lookup returns CDR1 SGHTS and CDR2 YDEGEE. The CDR3 has 14 residues.

V gene TRBV1 combines with J gene TRBJ1-2; the table calls TRBD1, which could not be checked here. TRBV1 is labeled a pseudogene. The CDR3 totals 14 residues. CDR3 loop: CTSSTGTEDYGYTF. The CDR3 nucleotides are TGCACCAGCAGCACTGGGACAGAAGACTATGGCTACACCTTC.

The chain links TRBV6-6 to TRBJ1-2; D unclear. The ends were cut back, 8 bases at V and 8 bases at J, with 15 bases in the middle. Looked up from germline, CDR1 is MNHNY and CDR2 is SVGAGI (reference sequence). The CDR3 is 12 residues long. CDR3 nucleotide sequence: TGTGCCAGCCTTACCCTTACGGAAGGCTACACCTTC. As protein: CASLTLTEGYTF.

This chain joins TRBV5-6 and TRBJ1-4, with D maybe TRBD1 (5 bases). Looked up from germline, CDR1 is SGHDT and CDR2 is YYEEEE. This CDR3 region has 14 residues. Trimming cost V 3 bases and J 6 bases, with 12 bases left between them. The CDR3 reads CASSSQGGDEKLFF. In nucleotides, the CDR3 is TGTGCCAGCAGCTCCCAGGGAGGAGATGAAAAACTGTTTTTT.

The chain employs TRBV5-4 and TRBJ1-2; TRBD1 is a possible D gene (5 bases). Germline CDR1 is SGHNT and CDR2 is YYREEE (reference sequence). V lost 0 bases, J lost 0 bases, and 9 bases lay in between. The length of the CDR3 is 15 residues. The CDR3 sequence is CASSLEGKANYGYTF. CDR3 coding DNA: TGTGCCAGCAGCTTGGAGGGGAAAGCTAACTATGGCTACACCTTC.

This rearrangement joins TRBV9 to TRBJ1-1; D remains unclear. Trimming took 0 bases from V and 0 from J, leaving 9 bases between them. This CDR3 region has 15 residues. Germline V gives CDR1 SGDLS, CDR2 YYNGEE. In nucleotides, the CDR3 is TGTGCCAGCAGCGTAGATCCGCTTATGAACACTGAAGCTTTCTTT. Amino acids: CASSVDPLMNTEAFF.

The CDR3 reads CASSAMGMGNQPQHF. The CDR3 nucleotides are TGTGCCAGCAGTGCAATGGGGATGGGCAATCAGCCCCAGCATTTT. V is TRBV2 and J is TRBJ1-5, with no clear D. V dropped 4 bases and J dropped 2 bases, with 12 bases sitting between them. CDR3 length equals 15 residues. Looked up from germline, CDR1 is SNHLY and CDR2 is FYNNEI.

V gene TRBV30 combines with J gene TRBJ2-7, with 7 positions matching TRBD1. This CDR3 region has 13 residues. Germline V gene data show CDR1 as GTSNPN and CDR2 as SVGIG (reference sequence). V lost 2 bases, J lost 6 bases, and 7 bases stayed unmatched. The CDR3 coding sequence is TGTGCCTGGAGTACAACAGGGGCGGGCGAGCAGTACTTC. Amino acid sequence: CAWSTTGAGEQYF.

The V gene is TRBV7-3, the J gene TRBJ1-1; D ambiguous. CDR1 is SGHTA, CDR2 FQGTGA, per germline. V lost 5 bases and J 1 base, leaving 14 bases between the germline ends. The CDR3 extends over 15 amino acids. CDR3 loop: CASSPDASSNTEAFF. The CDR3, as DNA: TGTGCCAGCAGCCCGGATGCGTCCTCGAACACTGAAGCTTTCTTT.

This clone has more than one count but fewer than ten. The chain links TRBV19 to TRBJ2-2, with D tentatively TRBD2 (6 bases). CDR1 LNHDA and CDR2 SQIVND come from the germline V gene (reference sequence). Deletions cut 6 bases from V and 1 base from J, with 12 bases between. This CDR3 spans 15 amino acids. The CDR3 reads CASRRDSKNTGELFF. The CDR3 region has the DNA TGTGCCAGTAGGCGGGACTCCAAGAACACCGGGGAGCTGTTTTTT.

The chain joins TRBV19 to TRBJ2-1, with TRBD1 matching over 7 bases. The germline gives CDR1 LNHDA, CDR2 SQIVND (reference sequence). The CDR3 covers 12 residues. V was pared by 10 bases and J by 5 bases, with 5 bases of the junction left unmatched. The CDR3 region has the DNA TGTGCCATCCAAGACAGGGACAATGAGCAGTTCTTC. Translation gives CAIQDRDNEQFF.

V usage is TRBV6-4 and J usage is TRBJ1-1; D unclear. V lost 2 bases, J lost 7 bases, and 14 bases lay in between. The CDR3 is 14 amino acids. Germline V lookup: CDR1 MRHNA, CDR2 SNTAGT. The CDR3 here is CASSDIFGVGEAFF. The CDR3 coding sequence is TGTGCCAGCAGTGACATATTCGGGGTGGGTGAAGCTTTCTTT.

The chain combines TRBV11-2 with TRBJ2-1; D is uncertain. This CDR3 spans 13 amino acids. Germline CDR1 reads SGHAT; CDR2 reads FQNNGV. V lost 4 bases and J lost 9, with 13 bases in between. CDR3 region: CASSSDLPGEQFF. CDR3 sequence (DNA): TGTGCCAGCAGCTCGGACCTTCCCGGTGAGCAGTTCTTC.

This clone was recorded a few times. The chain employs TRBV30 and TRBJ1-5; 9 bases map to TRBD1. After removal of 7 bases from V and 2 bases from J, the junction contained 3 bases not matched to a gene. The germline CDR1 and CDR2 sequences are GTSNPN and SVGIG (reference sequence). The CDR3 loop spans 13 amino acids. CDR3 DNA: TGTGCCTACGGGACAGGGCGCAATCAGCCCCAGCATTTT. Amino acids: CAYGTGRNQPQHF.

This clone was counted only a few times. The J gene is TRBJ1-5, the V gene TRBV10-2; D ambiguous. CDR1 WSHSY and CDR2 SAAADI come from the germline V gene. CDR3 length equals 14 residues. V dropped 3 bases and J dropped 3 bases, with 9 bases sitting between them. This CDR3 is CASSDRRNNQPQHF. The CDR3 DNA sequence: TGCGCCAGCAGTGATAGACGGAACAATCAGCCCCAGCATTTT.

The chain combines TRBV2 with TRBJ2-3; 7 bases fit TRBD2. Trimming took 5 bases from V and 0 from J; bases not matched to a gene: 8. The CDR3 consists of 16 residues. Germline V gene data show CDR1 as SNHLY and CDR2 as FYNNEI. The CDR3 protein is CASSRDSGLSTDTQYF. The CDR3 DNA reads TGTGCCAGCAGTAGAGACTCGGGACTAAGCACAGATACGCAGTATTTT. The whole variable domain, filled in from reference TRBV2 and TRBJ2-3, reads EPEVTQTPSHQVTQMGQEVILRCVPISNHLYFYWYRQILGQKVEFLVSFYNNEISEKSEIFDDQFSVERPDGSNFTLKIRSTKLEDSAMYFCASSRDSGLSTDTQYFGPGTRLTVL.

This chain joins TRBV5-4 and TRBJ2-1; the D gene is possibly TRBD2 (6 bases). Germline V gene data show CDR1 as SGHNT and CDR2 as YYREEE (reference sequence). V was pared by 4 bases and J by 6 bases, with 20 bases between. CDR3 size: 16 residues. The CDR3 coding sequence is TGTGCCAGCAGCAAGCCGGGACTCCATGGGGTCAATGAGCAGTTCTTC. Its protein product is CASSKPGLHGVNEQFF.

The V gene is TRBV29-1, the J gene TRBJ1-4; 7 nucleotides align to TRBD1. Per germline, CDR1 SQVTM and CDR2 ANQGSEA. There are 15 residues in the CDR3. J was trimmed by 0 bases and V by 6 bases; bases with no gene match: 7. This CDR3 reads CSVMDRISTNEKLFF. The CDR3 nucleotides are TGCAGCGTGATGGACAGGATTTCAACTAATGAAAAACTGTTTTTT. The full variable domain, its missing parts supplied by reference TRBV29-1 and TRBJ1-4, is SAVISQKPSRDICQRGTSLTIQCQVDSQVTMMFWYRQQPGQSLTLIATANQGSEATYESGFVIDKFPISRPNLTFSTLTVSNMSPEDSSIYLCSVMDRISTNEKLFFGSGTQLSVL.

The CDR3 protein is CASSSGAPAVAFF. The CDR3 coding sequence is TGTGCCAGCAGCTCCGGGGCGCCAGCCGTGGCTTTCTTT. J is TRBJ1-1 and V is TRBV13, with D possibly being TRBD1 (5 bases). Germline V gene data show CDR1 as PRHDT and CDR2 as FYEKMQ (reference sequence). Trimming took 4 bases from V and 11 from J, leaving 17 bases between them. The CDR3 has 13 residues. Based on the CDR3 plus reference TRBV13 and TRBJ1-1, the full variable domain is AAGVIQSPRHLIKEKRETATLKCYPIPRHDTVYWYQQGPGQDPQFLISFYEKMQSDKGSIPDRFSAQQFSDYHSELNMSSLELGDSALYFCASSSGAPAVAFFGQGTRLTVV.

The chain is built from TRBV6-5 and TRBJ2-3; D unclear. Germline V gene data show CDR1 as MNHEY and CDR2 as SVGAGI. The CDR3 extends over 14 amino acids. V lost 6 bases and J lost 2, with 12 bases in between. CDR3 protein: CASSPGLSTDTQYF. The CDR3 DNA is TGTGCCAGCAGCCCCGGGCTATCCACAGATACGCAGTATTTT.